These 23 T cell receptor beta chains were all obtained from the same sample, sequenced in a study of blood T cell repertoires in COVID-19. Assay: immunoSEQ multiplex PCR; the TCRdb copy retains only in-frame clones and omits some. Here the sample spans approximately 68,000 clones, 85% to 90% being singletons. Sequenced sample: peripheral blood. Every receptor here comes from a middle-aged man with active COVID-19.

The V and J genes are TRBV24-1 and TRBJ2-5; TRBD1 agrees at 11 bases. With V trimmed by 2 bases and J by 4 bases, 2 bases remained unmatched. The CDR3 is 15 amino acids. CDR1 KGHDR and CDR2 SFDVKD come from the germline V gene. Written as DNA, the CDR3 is TGTGCCACCAGTGATTGGACAGGGGGCGGAGAGACCCAGTACTTC. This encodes CATSDWTGGGETQYF.

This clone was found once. In nucleotides, the CDR3 is TGTGCCAGCAGCCAAGACCTTTTACAGGGGCCTGCTTTGGAGCAGTACTTC. This gives the protein CASSQDLLQGPALEQYF. This chain links TRBV3-1 (or the pseudogene TRBV3-2) with TRBJ2-7, with 7 bases lining up with TRBD1. In germline, CDR1 is LGHDT, CDR2 YNNKEL (reference sequence). This CDR3 region has 17 residues. The V gene end was trimmed by 0 bases and the J gene end by 7 bases; junction bases not matched to a gene: 15.

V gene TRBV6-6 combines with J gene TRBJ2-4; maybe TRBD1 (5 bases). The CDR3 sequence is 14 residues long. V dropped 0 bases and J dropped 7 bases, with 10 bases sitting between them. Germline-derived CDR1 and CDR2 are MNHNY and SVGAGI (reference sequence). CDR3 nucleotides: TGTGCCAGCAGTTACTCCTCAGGGTTCAACATTCAGTACTTC. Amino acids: CASSYSSGFNIQYF.

CDR3 DNA: TGCGCCAGCAGCTTCGGAGGTTCCTATGGCTACACCTTC. The encoded protein is CASSFGGSYGYTF. The V call is TRBV5-1, the J call TRBJ1-2; D unresolved. The CDR3 is 13 amino acids. Looked up from germline, CDR1 is SGHRS and CDR2 is YFSETQ. Trimming took 2 bases from V and 4 from J, leaving 9 bases between them.

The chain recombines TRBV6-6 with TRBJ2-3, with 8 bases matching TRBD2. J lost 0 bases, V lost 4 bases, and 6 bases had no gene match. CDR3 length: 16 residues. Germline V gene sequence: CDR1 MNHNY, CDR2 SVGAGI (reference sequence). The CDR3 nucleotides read TGTGCCAGCAGTTCCCCACTAGCGGCTAGCACAGATACGCAGTATTTT. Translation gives CASSSPLAASTDTQYF.

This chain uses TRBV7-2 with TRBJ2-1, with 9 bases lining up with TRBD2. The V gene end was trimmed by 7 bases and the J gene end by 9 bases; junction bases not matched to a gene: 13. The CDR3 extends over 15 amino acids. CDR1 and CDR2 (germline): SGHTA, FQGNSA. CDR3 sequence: CASTPPSGGLVEQFF. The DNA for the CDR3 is TGTGCCAGCACCCCCCCCAGCGGGGGGCTTGTTGAGCAGTTCTTC.

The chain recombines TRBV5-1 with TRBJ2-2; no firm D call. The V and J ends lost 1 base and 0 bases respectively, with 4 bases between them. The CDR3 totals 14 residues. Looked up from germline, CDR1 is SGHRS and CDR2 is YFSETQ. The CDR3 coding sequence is TGCGCCAGCAGCTTGTCGGCGAACACCGGGGAGCTGTTTTTT. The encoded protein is CASSLSANTGELFF.

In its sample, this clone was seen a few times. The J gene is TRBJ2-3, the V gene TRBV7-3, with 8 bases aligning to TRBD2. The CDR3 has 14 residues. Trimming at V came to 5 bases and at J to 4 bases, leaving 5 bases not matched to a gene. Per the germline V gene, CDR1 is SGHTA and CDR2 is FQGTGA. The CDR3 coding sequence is TGTGCCAGCAGCGCGGGACTAGAGTCAGATACGCAGTATTTT. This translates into CASSAGLESDTQYF.

DNA for the CDR3: TGTGCCACCAAAGTTAGAAGATTTAGCGGGAGTATCCACAATGAGCAGTTCTTC. As protein: CATKVRRFSGSIHNEQFF. The genes are TRBV7-9 and TRBJ2-1; the match to TRBD2 covers 9 bases. V dropped 10 bases and J dropped 5; count of bases not matched to a gene: 21. CDR3 length: 18 residues. Germline CDR1 reads SEHNR; CDR2 reads FQNEAQ (reference sequence).

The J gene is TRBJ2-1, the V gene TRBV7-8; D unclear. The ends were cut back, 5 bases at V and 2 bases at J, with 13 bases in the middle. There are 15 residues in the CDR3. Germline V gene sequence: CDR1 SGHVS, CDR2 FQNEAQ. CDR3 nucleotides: TGTGCCAGCAGCCGCTTAAATAATCCCTACAATGAGCAGTTCTTC. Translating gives CASSRLNNPYNEQFF. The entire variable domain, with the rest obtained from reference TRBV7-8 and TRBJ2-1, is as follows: GAGVSQSPRYKVAKRGQDVALRCDPISGHVSLFWYQQALGQGPEFLTYFQNEAQLDKSGLPSDRFFAERPEGSVSTLKIQRTQQEDSAVYLCASSRLNNPYNEQFFGPGTRLTVL.

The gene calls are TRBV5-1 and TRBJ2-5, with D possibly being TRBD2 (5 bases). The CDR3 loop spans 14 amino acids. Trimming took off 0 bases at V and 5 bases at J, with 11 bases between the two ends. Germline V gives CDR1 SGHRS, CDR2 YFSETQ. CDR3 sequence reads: CASSLAGDGETQYF. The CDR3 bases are TGCGCCAGCAGCTTGGCCGGGGATGGTGAGACCCAGTACTTC.

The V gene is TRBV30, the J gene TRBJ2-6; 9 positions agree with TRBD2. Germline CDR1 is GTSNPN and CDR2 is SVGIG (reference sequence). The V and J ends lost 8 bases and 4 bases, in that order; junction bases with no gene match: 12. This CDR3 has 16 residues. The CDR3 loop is CAHTRGLAFGANVLTF. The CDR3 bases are TGTGCCCACACCCGAGGACTAGCGTTCGGGGCCAACGTCCTGACTTTC. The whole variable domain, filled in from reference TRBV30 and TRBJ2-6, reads SQTIHQWPATLVQPVGSPLSLECTVEGTSNPNLYWYRQAAGRGLQLLFYSVGIGQISSEVPQNLSASRPQDRQFILSSKKLLLSDSGFYLCAHTRGLAFGANVLTFGAGSRLTVL.

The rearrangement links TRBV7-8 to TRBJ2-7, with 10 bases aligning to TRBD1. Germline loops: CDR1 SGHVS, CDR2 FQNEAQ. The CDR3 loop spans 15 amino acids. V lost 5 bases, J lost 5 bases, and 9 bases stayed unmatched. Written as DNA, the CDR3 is TGTGCCAGCAGCAACTCCGGGACAGGGGTCCACGAGCAGTACTTC. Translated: CASSNSGTGVHEQYF.

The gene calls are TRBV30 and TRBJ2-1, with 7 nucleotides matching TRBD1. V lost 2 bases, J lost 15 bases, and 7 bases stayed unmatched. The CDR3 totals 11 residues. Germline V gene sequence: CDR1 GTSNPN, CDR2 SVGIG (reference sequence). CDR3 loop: CAWSKGQLPFF. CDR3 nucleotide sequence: TGTGCCTGGAGTAAGGGACAGTTGCCGTTCTTC.

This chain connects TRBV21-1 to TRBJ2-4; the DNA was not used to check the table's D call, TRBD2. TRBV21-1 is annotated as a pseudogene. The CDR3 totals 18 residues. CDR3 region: CASSKVWEGEEAKNIQYF. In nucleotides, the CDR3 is TGTGCCAGCAGCAAAGTCTGGGAAGGGGAGGAAGCCAAAAACATTCAGTACTTC.

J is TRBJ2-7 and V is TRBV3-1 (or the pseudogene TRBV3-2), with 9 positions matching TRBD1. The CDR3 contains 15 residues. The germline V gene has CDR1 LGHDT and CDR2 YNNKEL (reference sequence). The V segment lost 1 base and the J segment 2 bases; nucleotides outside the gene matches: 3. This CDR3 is CASSQAGTGTYEQYF. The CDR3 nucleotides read TGTGCCAGCAGCCAAGCCGGGACAGGGACCTACGAGCAGTACTTC.

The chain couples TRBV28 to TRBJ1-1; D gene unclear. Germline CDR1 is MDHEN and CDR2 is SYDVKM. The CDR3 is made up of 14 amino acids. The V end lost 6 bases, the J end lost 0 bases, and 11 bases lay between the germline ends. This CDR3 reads CASRPVFLNTEAFF. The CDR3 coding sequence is TGTGCCAGCAGGCCGGTTTTTTTGAACACTGAAGCTTTCTTT.

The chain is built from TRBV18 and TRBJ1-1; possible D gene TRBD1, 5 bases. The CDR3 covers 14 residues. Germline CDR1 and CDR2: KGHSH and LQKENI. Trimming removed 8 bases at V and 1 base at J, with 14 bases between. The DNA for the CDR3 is TGTGCCAGCCTTTCGGGGGTTGGGAACACTGAAGCTTTCTTT. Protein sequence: CASLSGVGNTEAFF.

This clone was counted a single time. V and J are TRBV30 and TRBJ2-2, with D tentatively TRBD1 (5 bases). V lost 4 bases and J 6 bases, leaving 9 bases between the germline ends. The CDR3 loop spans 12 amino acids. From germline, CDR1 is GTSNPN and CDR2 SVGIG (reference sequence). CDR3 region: CAWTVRAGELFF. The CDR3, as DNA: TGTGCCTGGACAGTCAGGGCCGGGGAGCTGTTTTTT. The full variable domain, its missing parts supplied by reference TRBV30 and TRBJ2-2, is SQTIHQWPATLVQPVGSPLSLECTVEGTSNPNLYWYRQAAGRGLQLLFYSVGIGQISSEVPQNLSASRPQDRQFILSSKKLLLSDSGFYLCAWTVRAGELFFGEGSRLTVL.

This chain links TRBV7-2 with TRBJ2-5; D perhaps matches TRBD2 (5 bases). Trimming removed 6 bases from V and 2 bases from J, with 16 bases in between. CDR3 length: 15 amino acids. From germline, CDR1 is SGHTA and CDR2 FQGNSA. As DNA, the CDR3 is TGTGCCAGCAGTCCTCGGGTTCGGGGACAAGAGACCCAGTACTTC. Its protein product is CASSPRVRGQETQYF.

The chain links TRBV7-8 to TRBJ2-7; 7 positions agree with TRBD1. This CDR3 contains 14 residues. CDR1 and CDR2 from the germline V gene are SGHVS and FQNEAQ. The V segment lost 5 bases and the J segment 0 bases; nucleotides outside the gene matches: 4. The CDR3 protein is CASSGQAISYEQYF. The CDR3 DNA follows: TGTGCCAGCAGCGGACAGGCGATCTCCTACGAGCAGTACTTC.

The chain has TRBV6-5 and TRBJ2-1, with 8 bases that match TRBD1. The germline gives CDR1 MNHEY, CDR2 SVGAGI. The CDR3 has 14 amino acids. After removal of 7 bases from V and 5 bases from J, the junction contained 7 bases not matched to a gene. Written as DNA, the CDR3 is TGTGCCAGCAATCCGAGGGACAGGCACAATGAGCAGTTCTTC. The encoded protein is CASNPRDRHNEQFF.

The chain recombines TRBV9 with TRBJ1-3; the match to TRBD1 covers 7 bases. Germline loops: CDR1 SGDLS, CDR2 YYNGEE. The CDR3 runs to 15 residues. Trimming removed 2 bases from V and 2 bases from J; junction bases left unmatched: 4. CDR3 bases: TGTGCCAGCAGCGTTGAAGGGACAGCTGGAAACACCATATATTTT. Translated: CASSVEGTAGNTIYF.